The 7 T cell receptor beta chains listed next were all sequenced from one sample in a study of CD8 T cells in ankylosing spondylitis. Their antigens are not known. Whole-study findings and limits: A motif in TCR beta, a set of under ten highly homologous variants, appeared characteristic of ankylosing spondylitis blood.

TCRdb itself ran the 5' RACE reads through MiXCR, one entry per CDR3 protein. In the table there are 500,000 to 550,000 distinct CDR3 sequences, about 12% of which are singletons. Material for sequencing was blood, either unsorted or a sorted T cell fraction (not recorded which). Every receptor here comes from a male donor with ankylosing spondylitis.

This clonotype was counted a few times. This CDR3 reads CASSPQVKDSNQPQHF. As DNA, the CDR3 is TGTGCCAGCAGTCCCCAGGTAAAGGATAGCAATCAGCCCCAGCATTTT. This sequence joins TRBV12-3 or TRBV12-4 and TRBJ1-5, with D unclear. The V and J ends lost 5 bases and 0 bases respectively, with 14 bases between them. The CDR3 totals 16 residues.

Many counts were recorded for this clonotype. V is TRBV10-3 and J is TRBJ1-3, with TRBD1 identical over 8 bases. CDR1 and CDR2 (germline): ENHRY, SYGVKD. With V trimmed by 10 bases and J by 1 base, 9 bases remained unmatched. The CDR3 loop spans 15 amino acids. The CDR3 coding sequence is TGTGCCACCGAGGACAGGGCCCGGTCTGGAAACACCATATATTTT. Its translation: CATEDRARSGNTIYF.

V and J are TRBV18 and TRBJ2-1, with 10 nucleotides matching TRBD2. This CDR3 has 14 residues. The J segment lost 8 bases and the V segment lost 4 bases, leaving 5 bases of the junction unmatched. Looked up from germline, CDR1 is KGHSH and CDR2 is LQKENI. The CDR3 nucleotides read TGTGCCAGCTCACGGTCTAGCGGGAGCGATGAGCAGTTCTTC. Its protein product is CASSRSSGSDEQFF.

This clonotype has just a few counts. The chain carries TRBV12-3 or TRBV12-4 and TRBJ2-7; 8 nucleotides match TRBD2. Trimming removed 6 bases from V and 5 bases from J; junction bases left unmatched: 15. This CDR3 contains 16 residues. The CDR3 protein is CASSPLLGTSHDEQYF. The CDR3 bases are TGTGCCAGCAGCCCTTTGTTGGGGACTAGTCACGACGAGCAGTACTTC.

A few counts support this clonotype. The V call is TRBV24-1, the J call TRBJ2-1, with 9 bases identical to TRBD2. CDR1 KGHDR and CDR2 SFDVKD come from the germline V gene. The CDR3 contains 16 residues. The V and J ends lost 1 base and 6 bases, in that order; junction bases with no gene match: 6. CDR3 protein: CATSDLAGGRPNEQFF. The DNA for the CDR3 is TGTGCCACCAGTGATTTAGCGGGAGGAAGGCCCAATGAGCAGTTCTTC.

This clonotype has just a few counts. The chain carries TRBV6-5 and TRBJ1-2; 7 bases fit TRBD1. V lost 0 bases and J lost 4; bases outside the gene matches: 2. The CDR3 loop spans 14 amino acids. Germline CDR1 reads MNHEY; CDR2 reads SVGAGI. The CDR3 DNA sequence: TGTGCCAGCAGTTACTCCGGGACAGCCTATGGCTACACCTTC. Amino acid sequence: CASSYSGTAYGYTF.

CDR3 amino acids: CSATRRQGFPSLTGELFF. The CDR3 DNA follows: TGCAGTGCTACTCGTAGACAGGGATTTCCCTCCCTCACCGGGGAGCTGTTTTTT. The chain recombines TRBV20-1 with TRBJ2-2, with 7 bases fitting TRBD1. Germline V lookup: CDR1 DFQATT, CDR2 SNEGSKA (reference sequence). CDR3 length: 18 amino acids. Trimming at V came to 4 bases and at J to 4 bases, leaving 18 bases not matched to a gene.